The TCR beta chain described here comes from a study of CD8 T cells in ankylosing spondylitis. General study points: Several highly homologous variants formed a TCR beta motif that appeared characteristic of ankylosing spondylitis blood. As reported, disease-linked clones showed significant enrichment in matched ankylosing spondylitis synovial fluid.

This clonotype was counted a few times. Antigen unknown. CDR1 is DFQATT and CDR2 is SNEGSKA in the germline V gene (reference sequence). The CDR3 contains 12 residues. 5'-RACE, quantitative and with molecular barcodes, yielded the TCR beta libraries. Each CDR3 protein gets one entry after TCRdb re-called the 5' RACE reads with MiXCR. This table has 350,000 to 550,000 distinct CDR3 sequences, 20% to 30% appearing once. This sequence originates from a male donor with ankylosing spondylitis. The sequencing input was blood, either unsorted or a sorted T cell fraction (not recorded which). V gene TRBV20-1 combines with J gene TRBJ2-5; D may be TRBD1 (6 bases). The CDR3 protein is CSGWTVEETQYF. In DNA, the CDR3 is TGCAGCGGATGGACAGTGGAAGAGACCCAGTACTTC.